This T cell receptor beta chain was sequenced for a study of beta chain features in type 1 diabetes. Study conclusions and caveats: Shortening of TCRB CDR3s, moderate but significant, appeared in all four CD4+ subsets of Type 1 diabetes patients.

This CDR3 has 15 amino acids. The germline CDR1 and CDR2 sequences are SGHNT and YYREEE (reference sequence). The V and J ends lost 3 bases and 4 bases, in that order; junction bases with no gene match: 5. One heparinised draw, averaging roughly 110 mL, was taken per donor. Purity exceeding 98% was reached by all sorted populations. The study reverse transcribed the entire isolated RNA, so it sequenced expressed TCRB transcripts. Mean read depth for stem cell-like memory T cell samples was about 950,000 reads. Sequenced by immunoSEQ multiplex PCR; TCRdb stores in-frame clones only, minus some. The data hold some 16,000 clones, with around 76% observed a single time. In the case of this clone: Its matching antigen is unknown.

The sequencing sample was made of stem cell memory CD4+ T cells from blood. The rearrangement joins TRBV5-4 to TRBJ2-1; 9 bases agree with TRBD2. This clonotype was sampled from a young woman with type 1 diabetes. The CDR3 protein is CASSSSGKRYNEQFF. The CDR3, as DNA: TGTGCCAGCAGCTCTAGCGGGAAACGTTACAATGAGCAGTTCTTC.